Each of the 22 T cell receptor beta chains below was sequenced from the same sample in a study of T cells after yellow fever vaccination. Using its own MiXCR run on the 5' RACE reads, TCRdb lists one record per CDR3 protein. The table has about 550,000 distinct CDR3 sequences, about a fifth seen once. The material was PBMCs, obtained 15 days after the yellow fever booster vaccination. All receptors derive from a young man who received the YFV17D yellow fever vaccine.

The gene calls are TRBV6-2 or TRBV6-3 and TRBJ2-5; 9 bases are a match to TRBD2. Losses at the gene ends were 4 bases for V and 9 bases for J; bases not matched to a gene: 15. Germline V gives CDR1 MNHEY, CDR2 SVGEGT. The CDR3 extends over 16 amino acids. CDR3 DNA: TGTGCCAGCAGTTCTTCCCTGACTAGCGGAAGCATGCCCCAGTACTTC. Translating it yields CASSSSLTSGSMPQYF.

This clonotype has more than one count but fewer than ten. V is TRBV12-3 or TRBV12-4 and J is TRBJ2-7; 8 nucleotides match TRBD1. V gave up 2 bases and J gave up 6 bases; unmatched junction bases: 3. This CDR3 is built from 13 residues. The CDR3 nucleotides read TGTGCCAGCAGTTTAACAGGGGGTTTCGAGCAGTACTTC. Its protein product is CASSLTGGFEQYF.

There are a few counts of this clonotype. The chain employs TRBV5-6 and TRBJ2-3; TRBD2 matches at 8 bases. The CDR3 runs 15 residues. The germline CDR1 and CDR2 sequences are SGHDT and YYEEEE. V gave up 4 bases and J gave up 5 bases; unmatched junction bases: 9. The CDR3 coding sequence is TGTGCCAGCAGCCGACTAGCGAGGGGGGAAGATACGCAGTATTTT. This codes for CASSRLARGEDTQYF. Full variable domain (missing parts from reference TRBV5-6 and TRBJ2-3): DAGVTQSPTHLIKTRGQQVTLRCSPKSGHDTVSWYQQALGQGPQFIFQYYEEEERQRGNFPDRFSGHQFPNYSSELNVNALLLGDSALYLCASSRLARGEDTQYFGPGTRLTVL.

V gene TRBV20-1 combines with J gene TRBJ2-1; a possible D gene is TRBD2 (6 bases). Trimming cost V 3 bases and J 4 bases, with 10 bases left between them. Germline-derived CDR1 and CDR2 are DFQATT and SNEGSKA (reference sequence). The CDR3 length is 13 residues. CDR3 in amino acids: CSARTGVYNEQFF. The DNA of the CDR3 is TGCAGTGCTAGGACGGGAGTGTACAATGAGCAGTTCTTC.

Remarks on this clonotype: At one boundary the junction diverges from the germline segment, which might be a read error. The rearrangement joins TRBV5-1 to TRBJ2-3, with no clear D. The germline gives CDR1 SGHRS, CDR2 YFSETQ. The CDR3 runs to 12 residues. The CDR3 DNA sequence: TGCGCCAGCGGCTTGGGGTCAGATACGCAGTATTTT. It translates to CASGLGSDTQYF.

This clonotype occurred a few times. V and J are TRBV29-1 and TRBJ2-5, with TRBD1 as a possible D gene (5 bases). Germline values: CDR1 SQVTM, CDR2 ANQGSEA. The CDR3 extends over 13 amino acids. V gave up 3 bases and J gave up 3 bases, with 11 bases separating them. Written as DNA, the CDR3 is TGCAGCGTTGATTTTACAGGTGAAGAGACCCAGTACTTC. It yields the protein CSVDFTGEETQYF. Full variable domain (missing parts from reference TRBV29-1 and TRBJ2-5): SAVISQKPSRDICQRGTSLTIQCQVDSQVTMMFWYRQQPGQSLTLIATANQGSEATYESGFVIDKFPISRPNLTFSTLTVSNMSPEDSSIYLCSVDFTGEETQYFGPGTRLLVL.

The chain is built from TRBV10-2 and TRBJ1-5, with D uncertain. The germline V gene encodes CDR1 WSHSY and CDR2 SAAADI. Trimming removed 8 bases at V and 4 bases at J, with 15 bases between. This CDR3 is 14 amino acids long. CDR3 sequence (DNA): TGCGCCAGCGGGGAATGGCGGTTTAATCAGCCCCAGCATTTT. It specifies CASGEWRFNQPQHF.

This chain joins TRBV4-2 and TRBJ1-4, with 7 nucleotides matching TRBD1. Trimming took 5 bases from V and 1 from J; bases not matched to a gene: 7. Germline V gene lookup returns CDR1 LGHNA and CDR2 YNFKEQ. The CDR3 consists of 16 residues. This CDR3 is CASSSNHRGTNEKLFF. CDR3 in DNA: TGTGCCAGCAGCTCTAACCACAGGGGAACTAATGAAAAACTGTTTTTT.

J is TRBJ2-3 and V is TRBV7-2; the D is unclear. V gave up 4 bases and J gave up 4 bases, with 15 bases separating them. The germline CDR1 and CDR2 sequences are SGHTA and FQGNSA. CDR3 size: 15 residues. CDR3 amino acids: CASSYHFPGADTQYF. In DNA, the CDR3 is TGTGCCAGCAGCTATCACTTTCCTGGGGCAGATACGCAGTATTTT.

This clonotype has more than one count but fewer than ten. CDR3 region: CSAPDQSYEQYF. The DNA for the CDR3 is TGCAGTGCCCCCGACCAATCCTACGAGCAGTACTTC. The genes are TRBV20-1 and TRBJ2-7; D uncertain. The CDR3 loop spans 12 amino acids. Germline V gives CDR1 DFQATT, CDR2 SNEGSKA (reference sequence). The V gene lost 6 bases and the J gene lost 1 base, with 10 bases spanning the gap.

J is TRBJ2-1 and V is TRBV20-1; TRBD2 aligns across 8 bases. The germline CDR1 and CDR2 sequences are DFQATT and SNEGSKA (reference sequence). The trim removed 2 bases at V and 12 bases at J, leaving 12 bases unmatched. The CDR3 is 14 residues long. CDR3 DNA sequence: TGCAGTGCTAGACGTTCCAGCGGGAGTTCTTGGCAGTTCTTC. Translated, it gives CSARRSSGSSWQFF.

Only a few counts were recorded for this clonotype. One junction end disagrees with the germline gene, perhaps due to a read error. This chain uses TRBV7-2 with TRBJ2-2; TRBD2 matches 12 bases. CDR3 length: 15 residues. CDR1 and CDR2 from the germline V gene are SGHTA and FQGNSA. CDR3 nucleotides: TGTGCCAGCAGGTGGACTAGCGGGAACGCCGGGGAGCTGTTTTTT. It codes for CASRWTSGNAGELFF.

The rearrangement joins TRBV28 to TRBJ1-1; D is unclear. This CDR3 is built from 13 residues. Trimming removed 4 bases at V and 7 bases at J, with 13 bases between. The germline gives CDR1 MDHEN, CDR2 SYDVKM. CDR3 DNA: TGTGCCAGCAGTTATCCATCGGCATATGAAGCTTTCTTT. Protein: CASSYPSAYEAFF.

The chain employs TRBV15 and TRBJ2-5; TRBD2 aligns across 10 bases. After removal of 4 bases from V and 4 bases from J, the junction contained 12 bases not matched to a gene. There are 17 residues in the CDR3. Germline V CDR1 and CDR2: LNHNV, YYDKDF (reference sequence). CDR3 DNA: TGTGCCACCAGCACAGGACTAGCGGACCTTTTTCGAGAGACCCAGTACTTC. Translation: CATSTGLADLFRETQYF.

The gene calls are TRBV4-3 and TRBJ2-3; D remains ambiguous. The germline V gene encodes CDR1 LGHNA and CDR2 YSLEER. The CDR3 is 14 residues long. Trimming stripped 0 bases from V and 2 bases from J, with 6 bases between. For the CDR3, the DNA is TGCGCCAGCAGCCAAGAAGTTTACACAGATACGCAGTATTTT. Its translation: CASSQEVYTDTQYF.

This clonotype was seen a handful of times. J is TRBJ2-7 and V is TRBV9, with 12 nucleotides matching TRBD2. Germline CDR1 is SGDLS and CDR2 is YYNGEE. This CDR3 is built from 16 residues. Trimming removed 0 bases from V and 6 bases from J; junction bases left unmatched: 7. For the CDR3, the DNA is TGTGCCAGCAGCGTAGGACTAGCGGGAGTACCTAGCGAGCAGTACTTC. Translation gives CASSVGLAGVPSEQYF.

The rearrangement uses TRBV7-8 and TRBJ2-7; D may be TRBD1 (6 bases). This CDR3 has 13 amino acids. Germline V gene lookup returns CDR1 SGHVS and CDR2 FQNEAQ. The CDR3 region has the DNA TGTGCAATTGACAGGATACTCCGTGGCGAGCAGTACTTC. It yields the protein CAIDRILRGEQYF.

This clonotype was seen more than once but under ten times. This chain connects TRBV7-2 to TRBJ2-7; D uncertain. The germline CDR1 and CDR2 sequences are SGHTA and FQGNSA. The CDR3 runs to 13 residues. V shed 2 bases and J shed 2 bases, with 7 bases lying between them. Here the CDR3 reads CASSLTDAYEQYF. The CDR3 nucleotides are TGTGCCAGCAGCTTAACGGACGCCTACGAGCAGTACTTC.

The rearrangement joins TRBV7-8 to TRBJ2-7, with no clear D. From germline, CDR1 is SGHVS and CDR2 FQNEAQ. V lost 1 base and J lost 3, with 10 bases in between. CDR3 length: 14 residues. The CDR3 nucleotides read TGTGCCAGCAGCTTAGGGCCGAACCTCTACGAGCAGTACTTC. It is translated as CASSLGPNLYEQYF.

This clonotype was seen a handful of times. The CDR3 nucleotides read TGTGCCAGCAGAATCAGTAAAAATAGCAATCAGCCCCAGCATTTT. It yields the protein CASRISKNSNQPQHF. The chain recombines TRBV6-5 with TRBJ1-5; D is undetermined. V gave up 6 bases and J gave up 0 bases, with 12 bases separating them. CDR3 length: 15 amino acids. The germline V gene has CDR1 MNHEY and CDR2 SVGAGI.

The CDR3 reads CASDPGLAGAEQYF. In nucleotides, the CDR3 is TGTGCCAGCGACCCCGGACTAGCGGGAGCGGAGCAGTACTTC. The chain recombines TRBV6-2 or TRBV6-3 with TRBJ2-7, with 13 bases identical to TRBD2. The CDR3 sequence is 14 residues long. V lost 8 bases and J lost 7; bases outside the gene matches: 8. CDR1 is MNHEY and CDR2 is SVGEGT in the germline V gene.

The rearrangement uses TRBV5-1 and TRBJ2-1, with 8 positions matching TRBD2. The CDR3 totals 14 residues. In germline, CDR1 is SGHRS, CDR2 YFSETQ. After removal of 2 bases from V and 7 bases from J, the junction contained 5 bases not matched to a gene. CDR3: CASSFGRARNEQFF. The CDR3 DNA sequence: TGCGCCAGCAGCTTCGGGAGGGCCCGGAATGAGCAGTTCTTC.